This T cell receptor beta chain was profiled in a study of T-cell memory formation after mild COVID-19. Across the study: Largely donor-specific TCR clusters were found. Notes on the study in general: The appearance of some responding clones in pre-infection memory suggested that cross-reactive memory joined. Among clones contracting day 15 to 85, CD4/CD8 was balanced, whereas later expanders leaned CD4+.

This clonotype was seen a few times. Its antigen is still unknown. Using constant-segment primers, 5'RACE produced TCR alpha and TCR beta cDNA libraries carrying sample barcodes and UMIs. TCRdb passed the 5' RACE reads through MiXCR, listing each CDR3 protein once. The sample holds roughly 370,000 distinct CDR3 sequences, approximately 16% seen once. The CDR3 is made up of 14 amino acids. Germline trimming cut 1 base from V and 5 bases from J; bases unmatched to any gene: 4. The germline gives CDR1 SGHTA, CDR2 FQGNSA. The receptor's source is a man aged 18 to 29 who had mild COVID-19 (a few samples of this study predate the infection). Cell type and time point are not known. The chain carries TRBV7-2 and TRBJ2-5; 7 bases agree with TRBD2. The sequencing input was PBMCs or a T cell subset sorted from them (not recorded which). Here the CDR3 DNA reads TGTGCCAGCAGCTTAGAAGTGGGGGGGGAGACCCAGTACTTC. Translation gives CASSLEVGGETQYF. The whole variable domain, remainder taken from reference TRBV7-2 and TRBJ2-5, is GAGVSQSPSNKVTEKGKDVELRCDPISGHTALYWYRQSLGQGLEFLIYFQGNSAPDKSGLPSDRFSAERTGGSVSTLTIQRTQQEDSAVYLCASSLEVGGETQYFGPGTRLLVL.